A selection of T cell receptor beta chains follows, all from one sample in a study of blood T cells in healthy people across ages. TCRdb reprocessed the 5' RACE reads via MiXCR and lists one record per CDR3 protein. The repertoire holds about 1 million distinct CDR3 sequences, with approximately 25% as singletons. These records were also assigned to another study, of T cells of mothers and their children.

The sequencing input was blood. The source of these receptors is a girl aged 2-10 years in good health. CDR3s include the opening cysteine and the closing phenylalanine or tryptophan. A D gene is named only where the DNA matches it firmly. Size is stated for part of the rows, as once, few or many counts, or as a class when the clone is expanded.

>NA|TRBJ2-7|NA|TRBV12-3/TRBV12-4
TGTGCCAGCAGTTTCCCGGGACACCCCTACGAGCAGTACTTC
CASSFPGHPYEQYF
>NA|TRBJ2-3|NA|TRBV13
TGTGCCAGCAGGTGGACAGAGAGCACAGATACGCAGTATTTT
CASRWTESTDTQYF
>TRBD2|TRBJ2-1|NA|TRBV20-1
TGCAGTGCCGGACTAGCGGGGGCCAATGAGCAGTTCTTC
CSAGLAGANEQFF
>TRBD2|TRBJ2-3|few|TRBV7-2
TGTGCCAGCAGCTTAGTTTCCCTAGCGGGAGGCCCAGATACGCAGTATTTT
CASSLVSLAGGPDTQYF
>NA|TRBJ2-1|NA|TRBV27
TGTGCCTGCAGTTGGGGGGGGCCAAAAAACGAGCAGTTCTTC
CACSWGGPKNEQFF
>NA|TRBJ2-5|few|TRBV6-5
TGTGCCAGCAGTTACTCCGCGGTCTCCCAAGAGACCCAGTACTTC
CASSYSAVSQETQYF
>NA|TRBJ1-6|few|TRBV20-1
TGCAGTGCTAGAGGGGACGGGAGCTCCTATAATTCACCCCTCCACTTT
CSARGDGSSYNSPLHF
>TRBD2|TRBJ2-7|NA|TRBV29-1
TGCAGTGTCAGACTAGCGGGGTCCTACGAGCAGTACTTC
CSVRLAGSYEQYF
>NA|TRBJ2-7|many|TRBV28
TGTGCCAGCAGGGTGGGCTCCTACGAGCAGTACTTC
CASRVGSYEQYF
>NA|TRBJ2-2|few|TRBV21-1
TGTGCCCCCAAGACAGGGAGTGGCTCGAACACCGGGGAGCTGTTTTTT
CAPKTGSGSNTGELFF
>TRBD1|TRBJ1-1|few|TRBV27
TGTGCCAGCAGGACAGGGGGGTCCGCTGAAGCTTTCTTT
CASRTGGSAEAFF
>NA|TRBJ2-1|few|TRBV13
TGTGCCAGCAGCGACTTGAATGAGCAGTTCTTC
CASSDLNEQFF
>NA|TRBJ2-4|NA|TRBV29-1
TGCAGCGTTGTTGTAGCCAAAAACATTCAGTACTTC
CSVVVAKNIQYF
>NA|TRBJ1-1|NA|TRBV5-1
TGCGCCAGCAGCTTGCCCACCTATGGCCGGAAGAACACTGAAGCTTTCTTT
CASSLPTYGRKNTEAFF
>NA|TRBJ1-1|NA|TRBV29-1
TGCAGCGTTGAAGATCGGGGGCGGGCTACTGAAGCTTTCTTT
CSVEDRGRATEAFF
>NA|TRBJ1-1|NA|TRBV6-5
TGTGCCAGCAGTTACTCGGGGACTGGGGACACTGAAGCTTTCTTT
CASSYSGTGDTEAFF
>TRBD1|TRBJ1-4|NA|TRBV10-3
TGTGCCATCAGTGAGCCTACAGGGGGGCATGAAAAACTGTTTTTT
CAISEPTGGHEKLFF
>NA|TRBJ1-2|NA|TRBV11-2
TGTGCCAGCAGCTTAGATTATTTGCTGATGTATGGCTACACCTTC
CASSLDYLLMYGYTF
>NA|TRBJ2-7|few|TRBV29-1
TGCAGCGTTGGGGGTGGGCTGGCGGGTTACGAGCAGTACTTC
CSVGGGLAGYEQYF
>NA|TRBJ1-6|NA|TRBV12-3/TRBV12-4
TGTGCCAGCAGTCAAAACAATAATTCACCCCTCCACTTT
CASSQNNNSPLHF
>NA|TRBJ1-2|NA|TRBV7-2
TGTGCCAGCAGCTTAGTAGGGTTTCGCTATGGCTACACCTTC
CASSLVGFRYGYTF
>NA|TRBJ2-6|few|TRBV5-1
TGCGCCAGCAGCTTGGTGGTCGGGGCCAACGTCCTGACTTTC
CASSLVVGANVLTF
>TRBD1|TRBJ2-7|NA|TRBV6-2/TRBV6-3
TGTGCCAGCAGCCCCCAGGGACAGGGGGGTTACGAGCAGTACTTC
CASSPQGQGGYEQYF
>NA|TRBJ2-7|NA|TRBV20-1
TGCAGTGCTAGCGCCAGCTACTACGAGCAGTACTTC
CSASASYYEQYF
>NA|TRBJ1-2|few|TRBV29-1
TGCAGCGTTGAGGGGCGGGCGGGCAGCTATGGCTACACCTTC
CSVEGRAGSYGYTF
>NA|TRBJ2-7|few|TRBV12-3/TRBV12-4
TGTGCCAGCAGGAGGACTGAGAGCTACGAGCAGTACTTC
CASRRTESYEQYF
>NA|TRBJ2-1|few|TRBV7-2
TGTGCCAGCAGCTTAGTAGGCGGGCCAAACCGCAATGAGCAGTTCTTC
CASSLVGGPNRNEQFF
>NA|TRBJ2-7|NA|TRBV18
TGTGCCAGCTCAGCACAGGTATTAGTCTACGAGCAGTACTTC
CASSAQVLVYEQYF
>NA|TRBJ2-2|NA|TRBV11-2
TGTGCCAGCAGCTTCCCCAACGCAAACACCGGGGAGCTGTTTTTT
CASSFPNANTGELFF
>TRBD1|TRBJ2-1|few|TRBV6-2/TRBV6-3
TGTGCCAGCAGTGACCACAGGGGATCTGAGCAGTTCTTC
CASSDHRGSEQFF
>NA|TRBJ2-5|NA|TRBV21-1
TGTGCCAGCAGCAAAGGGGCAAGGGAGACCCAGTACTTC
CASSKGARETQYF
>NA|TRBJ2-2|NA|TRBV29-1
TGCAGCGGGATAGCGGACTCTACGAACACCGGGGAGCTGTTTTTT
CSGIADSTNTGELFF
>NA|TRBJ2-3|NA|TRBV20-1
TGCAGTGCTAGAAACAGGGAGGGGAGAGATACGCAGTATTTT
CSARNREGRDTQYF
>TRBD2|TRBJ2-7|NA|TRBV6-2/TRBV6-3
TGTGCCAGCAGTACTCGAAGCGGGAGTCTCGGCGAGCAGTACTTC
CASSTRSGSLGEQYF
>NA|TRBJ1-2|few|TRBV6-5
TGTGCCAGCAGTTACAATCGACAGACCTATGGCTACACCTTC
CASSYNRQTYGYTF
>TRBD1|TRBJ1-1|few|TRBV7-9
TGTGCCAGCAGCGAGACAGGGGGGCTGGCTTTCTTT
CASSETGGLAFF
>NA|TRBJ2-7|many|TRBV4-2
TGTGCCAGCAGCCAAGGCTCCGAGCAGTACTTC
CASSQGSEQYF
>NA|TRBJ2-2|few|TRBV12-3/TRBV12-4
TGTGCCAGCAGTCCCAACCGGGACCCGGGGGCCGGGGAGCTGTTTTTT
CASSPNRDPGAGELFF
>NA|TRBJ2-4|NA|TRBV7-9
TGTGCCAGCAGCTTAGTCGGGCCCCCCACTAACATTCAGTACTTC
CASSLVGPPTNIQYF
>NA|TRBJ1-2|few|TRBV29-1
TGCAGCGTTGAAGATCAATACTATGGCTACACCTTC
CSVEDQYYGYTF
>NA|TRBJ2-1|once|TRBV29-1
TGCAGCGTTGACCGGGACTCCTTTCAGTTCTTC
CSVDRDSFQFF
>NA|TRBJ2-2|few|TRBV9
TGTGCCGGCACCGTATCCCGGGCGGACACCGGGGAGCTGTTTTTT
CAGTVSRADTGELFF